A selection of T cell receptor beta chains follows, all from one sample in a study of regulatory T cells in long-lasting Graves disease. TCRdb called the multiplex PCR reads again in MiXCR, with one record for every CDR3 protein. The table shows some 350,000 distinct CDR3 sequences, with 15% to 20% occurring only once. A further study also used this sample, focusing on T cells in Graves' hyperthyroidism and ophthalmopathy.

Here the sequenced sample was peripheral blood mononuclear cells (PBMCs), taken at new diagnosis, from a patient treated with antithyroid drugs. The source is a young woman with Graves disease. Each CDR3 is given with its conserved first and last residue. Each record gives: V gene, clone size, J gene, CDR3 length, D gene, CDR3 DNA, CDR3 protein. The D gene is left open where the match is weak. Size is stated for part of the rows, as once, few or many counts, or as a class when the clone is expanded.

>TRBV10-3|few|TRBJ2-1|16|-
TGTGCCATCAGTGAAAGTAGGTTCAATACCGACAATGAGCAGTTCTTC
CAISESRFNTDNEQFF
>TRBV19|-|TRBJ2-5|15|-
TGTGCCAGTAGTATGGATGGGACATACCAAGAGACCCAGTACTTC
CASSMDGTYQETQYF
>TRBV7-3|few|TRBJ1-1|15|-
TGTGCCAGCAGCGATGCGGGATATGGGAACACTGAAGCTTTCTTT
CASSDAGYGNTEAFF
>TRBV11-2|-|TRBJ2-5|14|-
TGTGCCAGCAGCTCGGGACCCCCCCAAGAGACCCAGTACTTC
CASSSGPPQETQYF
>TRBV3-1|many|TRBJ1-1|14|-
TGTGCCAGCAGCCGGCGACAGGACTACACTGAAGCTTTCTTT
CASSRRQDYTEAFF
>TRBV6-9|few|TRBJ2-2|14|-
TGTGCCAGCAGTTACTCGAAGGGTACCGGGGAGCTGTTTTTT
CASSYSKGTGELFF
>TRBV12-3/TRBV12-4|-|TRBJ2-2|15|TRBD2
TGTGCCAGCAGTTTAGTAGCGGGGTCCACCGGGGAGCTGTTTTTT
CASSLVAGSTGELFF
>TRBV2|many|TRBJ2-7|14|TRBD2
TGTGCCAGCAGTGTGGTAGCGGGCCCGTCCGAGCAGTACTTC
CASSVVAGPSEQYF
>TRBV11-1|many|TRBJ2-4|13|-
TGTGCCAGCAGCTTAGCTTCTCGGGACATTCAGTACTTC
CASSLASRDIQYF
>TRBV18|many|TRBJ1-5|15|-
TGTGCCAGCTCACCAGGCGATTATAGCAATCAGCCCCAGCATTTT
CASSPGDYSNQPQHF
>TRBV11-2|-|TRBJ2-5|14|-
TGTGCCAGCAGCCTCCGGGGTAGGGGGGAGACCCAGTACTTC
CASSLRGRGETQYF
>TRBV2|many|TRBJ1-2|14|TRBD1
TGTGCCAGCAGTGGAATACAGGGGCAGATCGGCTACACCTTC
CASSGIQGQIGYTF
>TRBV20-1|many|TRBJ1-1|12|-
TGCAGTGCTAGTTCGGGGAACACTGAAGCTTTCTTT
CSASSGNTEAFF
>TRBV7-9|-|TRBJ1-1|16|TRBD1
TGTGCCAGCAGCGAACCTTGGAGGGGGCAATCCACTGAAGCTTTCTTT
CASSEPWRGQSTEAFF
>TRBV29-1|few|TRBJ2-3|16|TRBD2
TGCAGCGTTGACGGGGGGATAGCGAGAAGTACAGATACGCAGTATTTT
CSVDGGIARSTDTQYF
>TRBV5-1|many|TRBJ2-5|14|TRBD1
TGCGCCAGCAGCGCGGGACAGGTAGTTGGGACCCAGTACTTC
CASSAGQVVGTQYF
>TRBV7-2|few|TRBJ2-1|16|-
TGTGCCAGCAGCTCCCTCGTCAGACTAGATGCTAATGAGCAGTTCTTC
CASSSLVRLDANEQFF
>TRBV2|many|TRBJ2-5|13|TRBD1
TGTGCCAGCAGAGGGACAGCCCAAGAGACCCAGTACTTC
CASRGTAQETQYF
>TRBV11-3|many|TRBJ2-7|13|-
TGTGCCAGCAGCTTATCTCCAGGGCGCGAGCAGTACTTC
CASSLSPGREQYF
>TRBV6-1|many|TRBJ2-1|16|TRBD1
TGTGCCAGCAGTGAATGGACAGGGATCCCCTACAATGAGCAGTTCTTC
CASSEWTGIPYNEQFF
>TRBV11-3|many|TRBJ1-1|13|-
TGTGCCAGCAGTGCCCAGGTGAACACTGAAGCTTTCTTT
CASSAQVNTEAFF
>TRBV11-3|many|TRBJ2-1|15|TRBD1
TGTGCCAGCAGCCAGGGGGAAAGCTCCTACAATGAGCAGTTCTTC
CASSQGESSYNEQFF
>TRBV3-1|many|TRBJ2-5|15|-
TGTGCCAGCAGCTGGGAGGGACAGAATGGAGAGACCCAGTACTTC
CASSWEGQNGETQYF
>TRBV5-1|many|TRBJ2-1|13|-
TGCGCCAGCAGGGAAGCCGCCGACAATGAGCAGTTCTTC
CASREAADNEQFF
>TRBV9|many|TRBJ2-5|14|TRBD1
TGTGCCAGCAGCACAGGGACAGTGGCGGAGACCCAGTACTTC
CASSTGTVAETQYF
>TRBV7-2|many|TRBJ2-3|12|-
TGTGCCAGCAGCCAGAGTGGAGATACGCAGTATTTT
CASSQSGDTQYF
>TRBV30|many|TRBJ2-2|15|-
TGTGCCTGGAGTCCAAATGCAGGGGTTACCGGGGAGCTGTTTTTT
CAWSPNAGVTGELFF
>TRBV2|-|TRBJ1-4|16|-
TGTGCCAGCAGTGAAGTCCCACAGGGAGCTAATGAAAAACTGTTTTTT
CASSEVPQGANEKLFF
>TRBV30|many|TRBJ1-1|11|-
TGTGCCTGGGGGGGGGCCACTGAAGCTTTCTTT
CAWGGATEAFF
>TRBV30|many|TRBJ1-1|16|TRBD1
TGTGCCTGGAAACTGCGGACAGGGGGTATGAACACTGAAGCTTTCTTT
CAWKLRTGGMNTEAFF
>TRBV11-2|-|TRBJ2-7|16|-
TGTGCCAGCAGCGTGGGTGGGGTAAGGATTGCCTACGAGCAGTACTTC
CASSVGGVRIAYEQYF
>TRBV12-3/TRBV12-4|many|TRBJ1-4|13|-
TGTGCCAGCGGCTCCTATAAAAATGAAAAACTGTTTTTT
CASGSYKNEKLFF
>TRBV7-7|few|TRBJ2-5|15|TRBD1
TGTGCTAGCAGCTTAAGTGGGACAGGGGGAGAGACCCAGTACTTC
CASSLSGTGGETQYF
>TRBV30|few|TRBJ1-2|15|TRBD1
TGTGCCTGGAGTGCCGGGACAGGGGGAATCTATGGCTACACCTTC
CAWSAGTGGIYGYTF
>TRBV2|many|TRBJ2-4|13|-
TGTGCCAGCAGTGAAACAGGGTTCTACATTCAGTACTTC
CASSETGFYIQYF
>TRBV7-2|many|TRBJ2-2|15|TRBD1
TGTGCCAGCAGCCCTGGGACAGGGGCATCCGGGGAGCTGTTTTTT
CASSPGTGASGELFF
>TRBV14|-|TRBJ1-6|14|-
TGTGCCAGCAGCCAAGAATACTATAATTCACCCCTCCACTTT
CASSQEYYNSPLHF
>TRBV20-1|-|TRBJ1-2|12|-
TGCAGTGCTACAACAGGGAACGATGGCTACACCTTC
CSATTGNDGYTF
>TRBV20-1|many|TRBJ2-5|12|TRBD2
TGCAGTGTTCGACTAGCGTCAGAGACCCAGTACTTC
CSVRLASETQYF
>TRBV12-3/TRBV12-4|many|TRBJ1-1|15|-
TGTGCCAGCAGTCCGTACGGGAATATGAACACTGAAGCTTTCTTT
CASSPYGNMNTEAFF
>TRBV6-2/TRBV6-3|many|TRBJ2-2|15|TRBD2
TGTGCCAGCAGAGGACTAGCGGGGAGCACCGGGGAGCTGTTTTTT
CASRGLAGSTGELFF
>TRBV11-2|many|TRBJ2-5|16|TRBD2
TGTGCCAGCAGCTTAGGGGCGGGGGGGAACCAAGAGACCCAGTACTTC
CASSLGAGGNQETQYF
>TRBV19|few|TRBJ1-1|13|-
TGTGCCAGTAAGGAATTTAGGGGGGCCCAAGTTTTCTTT
CASKEFRGAQVFF
>TRBV7-2|few|TRBJ1-2|13|-
TGTGCCAGCAGCTTAGCGGACAGTGATGGCTACACCTTC
CASSLADSDGYTF
>TRBV5-1|many|TRBJ2-5|12|-
TGTGCCAGCAGTTTCAGGGGAGAGACCCAGTACTTC
CASSFRGETQYF
>TRBV2|many|TRBJ2-1|13|TRBD2
TGTGCCAACAAGCGGGAGGCCGTCAATGAGCAGTTCTTC
CANKREAVNEQFF
>TRBV18|many|TRBJ1-1|12|-
TGTGCCAGCCGGACAGCAAACACTGAAGCTTTCTTT
CASRTANTEAFF
>TRBV19|few|TRBJ1-1|16|TRBD1
TGTGCCAGTAGTAACCTCCGAGGGGGCGGGACCACTGAAGCTTTCTTT
CASSNLRGGGTTEAFF
>TRBV2|many|TRBJ1-5|13|-
TGTGCCAGCAGCGATCAAGGAAATCAGCCCCAGCATTTT
CASSDQGNQPQHF